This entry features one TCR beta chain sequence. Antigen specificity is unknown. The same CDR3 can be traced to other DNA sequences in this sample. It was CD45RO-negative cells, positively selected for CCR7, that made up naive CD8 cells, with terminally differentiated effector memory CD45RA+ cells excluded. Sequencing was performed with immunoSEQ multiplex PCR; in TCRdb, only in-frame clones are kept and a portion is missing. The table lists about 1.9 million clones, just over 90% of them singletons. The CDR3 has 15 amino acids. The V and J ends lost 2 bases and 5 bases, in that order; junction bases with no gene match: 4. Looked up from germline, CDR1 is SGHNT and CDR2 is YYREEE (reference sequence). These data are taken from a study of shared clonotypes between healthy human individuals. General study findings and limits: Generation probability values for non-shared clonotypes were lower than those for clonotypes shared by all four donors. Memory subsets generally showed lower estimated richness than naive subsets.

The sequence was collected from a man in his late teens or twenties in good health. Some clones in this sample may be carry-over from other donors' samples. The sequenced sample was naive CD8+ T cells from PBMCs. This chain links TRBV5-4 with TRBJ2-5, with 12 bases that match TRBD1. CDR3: CASSLGTGGQETQYF. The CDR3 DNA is TGTGCCAGCAGCTTAGGGACAGGGGGCCAGGAGACCCAGTACTTC.